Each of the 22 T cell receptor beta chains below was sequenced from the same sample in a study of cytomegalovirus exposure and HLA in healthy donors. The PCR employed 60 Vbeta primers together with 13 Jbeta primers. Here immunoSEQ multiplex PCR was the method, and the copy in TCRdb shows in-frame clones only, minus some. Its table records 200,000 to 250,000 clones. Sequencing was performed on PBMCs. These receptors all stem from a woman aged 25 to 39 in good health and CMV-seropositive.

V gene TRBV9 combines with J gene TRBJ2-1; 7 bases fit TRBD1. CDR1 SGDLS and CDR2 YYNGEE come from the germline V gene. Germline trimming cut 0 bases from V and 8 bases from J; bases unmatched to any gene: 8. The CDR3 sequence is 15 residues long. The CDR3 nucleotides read TGTGCCAGCAGCGTAGGAGGGGGCGTTGGGGATGAGCAGTTCTTC. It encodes CASSVGGGVGDEQFF. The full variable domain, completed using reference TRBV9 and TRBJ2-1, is DSGVTQTPKHLITATGQRVTLRCSPRSGDLSVYWYQQSLDQGLQFLIQYYNGEERAKGNILERFSAQQFPDLHSELNLSSLELGDSALYFCASSVGGGVGDEQFFGPGTRLTVL.

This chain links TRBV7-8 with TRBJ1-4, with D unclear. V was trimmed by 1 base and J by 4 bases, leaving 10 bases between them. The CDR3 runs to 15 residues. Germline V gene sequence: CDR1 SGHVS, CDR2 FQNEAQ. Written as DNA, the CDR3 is TGTGCCAGCAGCTTAGTTGCGGGTCATAATGAAAAACTGTTTTTT. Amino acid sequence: CASSLVAGHNEKLFF.

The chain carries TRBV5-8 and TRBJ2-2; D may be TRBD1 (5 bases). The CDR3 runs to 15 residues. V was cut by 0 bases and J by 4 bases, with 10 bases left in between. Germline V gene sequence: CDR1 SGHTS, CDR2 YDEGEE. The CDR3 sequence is CASSLVQAITGELFF. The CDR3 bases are TGTGCCAGCAGCTTGGTACAGGCCATCACCGGGGAGCTGTTTTTT.

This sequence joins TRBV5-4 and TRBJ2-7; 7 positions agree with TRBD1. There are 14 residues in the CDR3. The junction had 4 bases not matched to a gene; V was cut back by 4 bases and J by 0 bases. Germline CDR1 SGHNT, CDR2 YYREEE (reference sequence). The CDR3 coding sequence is TGTGCCAGCAGCCAGGACAGGAGCTCCTACGAGCAGTACTTC. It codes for CASSQDRSSYEQYF.

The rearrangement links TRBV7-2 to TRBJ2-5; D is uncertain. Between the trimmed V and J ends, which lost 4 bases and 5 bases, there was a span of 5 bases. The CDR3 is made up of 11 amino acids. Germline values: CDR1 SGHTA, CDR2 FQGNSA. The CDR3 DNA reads TGTGCCAGCAGCTCCCCGGAGACCCAGTACTTC. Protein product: CASSSPETQYF.

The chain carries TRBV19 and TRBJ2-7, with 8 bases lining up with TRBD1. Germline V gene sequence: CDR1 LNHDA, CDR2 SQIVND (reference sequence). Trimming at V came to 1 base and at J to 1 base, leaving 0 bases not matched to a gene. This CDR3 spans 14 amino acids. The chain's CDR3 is CASSIGTGSYEQYF. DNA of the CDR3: TGTGCCAGTAGTATAGGGACAGGGTCCTACGAGCAGTACTTC.

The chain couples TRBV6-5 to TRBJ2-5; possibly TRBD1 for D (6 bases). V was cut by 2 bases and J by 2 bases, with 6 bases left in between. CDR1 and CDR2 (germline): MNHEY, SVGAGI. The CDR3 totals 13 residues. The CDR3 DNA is TGTGCCAGCAGTTACAGGGGGCAAGAGACCCAGTACTTC. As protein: CASSYRGQETQYF.

Written as DNA, the CDR3 is TGCAGCCGATTTACAGGGTACGGTGGCTACACCTTC. This sequence encodes CSRFTGYGGYTF. The chain uses TRBV29-1 and TRBJ1-2; D is perhaps TRBD1 (6 bases). Germline CDR1 SQVTM, CDR2 ANQGSEA. V shed 8 bases and J shed 7 bases, with 17 bases lying between them. The CDR3 extends over 12 amino acids. The full variable domain, with the rest looked up from reference TRBV29-1 and TRBJ1-2, is SAVISQKPSRDICQRGTSLTIQCQVDSQVTMMFWYRQQPGQSLTLIATANQGSEATYESGFVIDKFPISRPNLTFSTLTVSNMSPEDSSIYLCSRFTGYGGYTFGSGTRLTVV.

CDR3 amino acids: CSVEGPRGEQYF. As DNA, the CDR3 is TGCAGCGTTGAGGGGCCGCGCGGCGAGCAGTACTTC. The rearrangement uses TRBV29-1 and TRBJ2-7, with a weak D call TRBD1 (5 bases). The V gene lost 3 bases and the J gene lost 6 bases, with 12 bases spanning the gap. There are 12 residues in the CDR3. Germline CDR1 and CDR2: SQVTM and ANQGSEA.

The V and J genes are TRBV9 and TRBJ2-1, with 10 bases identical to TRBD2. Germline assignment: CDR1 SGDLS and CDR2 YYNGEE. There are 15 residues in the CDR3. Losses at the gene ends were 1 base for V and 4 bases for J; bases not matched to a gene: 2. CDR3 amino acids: CASSVLAGGYNEQFF. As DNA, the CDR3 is TGTGCCAGCAGCGTATTAGCGGGAGGATACAATGAGCAGTTCTTC.

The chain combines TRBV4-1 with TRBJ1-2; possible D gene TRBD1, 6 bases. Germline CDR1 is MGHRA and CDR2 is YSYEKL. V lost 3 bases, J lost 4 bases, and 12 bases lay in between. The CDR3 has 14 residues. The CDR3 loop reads CASSHETGAYGYTF. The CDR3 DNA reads TGCGCCAGCAGCCATGAGACAGGAGCCTATGGCTACACCTTC.

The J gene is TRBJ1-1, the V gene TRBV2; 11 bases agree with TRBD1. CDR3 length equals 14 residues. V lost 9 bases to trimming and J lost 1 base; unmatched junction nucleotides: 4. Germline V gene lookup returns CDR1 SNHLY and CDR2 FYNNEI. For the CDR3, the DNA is TGTGCCAGGAAGGGGACAGGGGGGAACACTGAAGCTTTCTTT. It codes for CARKGTGGNTEAFF.

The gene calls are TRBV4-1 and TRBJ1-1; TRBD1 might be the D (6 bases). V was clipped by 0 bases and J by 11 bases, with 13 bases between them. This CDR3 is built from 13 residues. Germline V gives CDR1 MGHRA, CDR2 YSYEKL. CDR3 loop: CASSQDPGGSAFF. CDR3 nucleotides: TGCGCCAGCAGCCAAGATCCGGGGGGCTCGGCTTTCTTT.

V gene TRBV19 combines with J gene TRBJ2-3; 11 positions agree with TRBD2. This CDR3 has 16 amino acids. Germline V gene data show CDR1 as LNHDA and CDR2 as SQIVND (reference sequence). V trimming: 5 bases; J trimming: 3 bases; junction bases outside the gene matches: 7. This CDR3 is CASSLGLAGPTDTQYF. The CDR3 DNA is TGTGCCAGTAGTCTTGGACTAGCGGGCCCAACAGATACGCAGTATTTT.

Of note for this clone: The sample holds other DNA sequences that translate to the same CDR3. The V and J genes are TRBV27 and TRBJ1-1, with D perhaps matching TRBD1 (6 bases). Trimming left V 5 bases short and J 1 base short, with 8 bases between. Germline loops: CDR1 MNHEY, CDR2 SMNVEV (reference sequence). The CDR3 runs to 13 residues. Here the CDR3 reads CASSLQGNTEAFF. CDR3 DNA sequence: TGTGCCAGCAGTCTACAGGGGAACACTGAAGCTTTCTTT.

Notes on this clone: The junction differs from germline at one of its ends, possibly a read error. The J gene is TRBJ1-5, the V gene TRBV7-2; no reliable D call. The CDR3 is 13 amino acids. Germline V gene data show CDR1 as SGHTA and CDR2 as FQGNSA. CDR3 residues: CANSLAGDQPQHF. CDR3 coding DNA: TGTGCCAACAGCCTGGCCGGAGATCAGCCCCAGCATTTT. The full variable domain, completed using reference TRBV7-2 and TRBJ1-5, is GAGVSQSPSNKVTEKGKDVELRCDPISGHTALYWYRQSLGQGLEFLIYFQGNSAPDKSGLPSDRFSAERTGGSVSTLTIQRTQQEDSAVYLCANSLAGDQPQHFGDGTRLSIL.

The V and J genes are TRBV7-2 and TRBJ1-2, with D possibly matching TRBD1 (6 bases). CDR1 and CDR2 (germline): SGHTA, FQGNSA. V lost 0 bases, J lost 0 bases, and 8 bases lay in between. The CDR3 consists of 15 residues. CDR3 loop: CASSLATGANYGYTF. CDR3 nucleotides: TGTGCCAGCAGCTTAGCGACAGGAGCTAACTATGGCTACACCTTC.

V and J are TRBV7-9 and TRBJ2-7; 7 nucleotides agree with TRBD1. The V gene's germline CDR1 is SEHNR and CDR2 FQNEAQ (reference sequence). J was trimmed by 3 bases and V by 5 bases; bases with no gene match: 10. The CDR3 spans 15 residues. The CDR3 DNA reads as TGTGCCAGCAGCCCAGGGGGTAGGAAGGTCTACGAGCAGTACTTC. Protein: CASSPGGRKVYEQYF.

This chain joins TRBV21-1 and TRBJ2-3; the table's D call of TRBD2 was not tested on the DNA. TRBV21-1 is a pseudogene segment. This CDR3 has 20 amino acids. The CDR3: CASSNRRGLTQIRGRPTQYF. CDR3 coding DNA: TGTGCCAGCAGCAACCGGAGGGGCTTAACACAGATACGTGGTAGACCCACGCAGTATTTT.

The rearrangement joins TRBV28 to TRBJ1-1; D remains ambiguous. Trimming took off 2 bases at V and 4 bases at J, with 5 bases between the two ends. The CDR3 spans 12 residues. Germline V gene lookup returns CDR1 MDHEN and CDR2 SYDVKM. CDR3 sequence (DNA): TGTGCCAGCAGTTTAATCAGCACTGAAGCTTTCTTT. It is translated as CASSLISTEAFF.

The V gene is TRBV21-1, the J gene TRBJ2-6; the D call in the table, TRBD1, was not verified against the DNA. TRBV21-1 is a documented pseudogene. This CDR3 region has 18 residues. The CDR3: CASSKWIEQGLGANVLTF. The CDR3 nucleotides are TGTGCCAGCAGCAAATGGATCGAACAGGGGCTTGGGGCCAACGTCCTGACTTTC.

The chain's CDR3 is CATSRGTSGKLEQFF. The CDR3 DNA reads TGTGCCACCAGCAGAGGGACTAGCGGGAAACTTGAGCAGTTCTTC. The chain couples TRBV15 to TRBJ2-1, with 12 bases lining up with TRBD2. The CDR3 loop spans 15 amino acids. Trimming removed 1 base from V and 9 bases from J; junction bases left unmatched: 4. CDR1 and CDR2 (germline): LNHNV, YYDKDF (reference sequence). The whole variable domain, filled in from reference TRBV15 and TRBJ2-1, reads DAMVIQNPRYQVTQFGKPVTLSCSQTLNHNVMYWYQQKSSQAPKLLFHYYDKDFNNEADTPDNFQSRRPNTSFCFLDIRSPGLGDTAMYLCATSRGTSGKLEQFFGPGTRLTVL.